The rows below give T cell receptor beta chains drawn from one sample of a study of blood T cell repertoires in COVID-19. Repertoires were generated with immunoSEQ multiplex PCR, while TCRdb's copy carries only in-frame clones and drops some. The data contain tens of thousands of clones, approximately 82% of them singletons. Sequencing was carried out using peripheral blood. The receptors come from a man aged 55-75 years with acute or convalescent COVID-19. The CDR3 runs from the conserved cysteine through the conserved F or W. The D gene is left open where the match is weak. Rows may omit the clone size; those that give it use once, few, many or a size class.

>TRBJ2-6|NA|TRBV29-1|NA|17
CSVEVRGPSTGANVLTF
TGCAGCGTTGAAGTTCGGGGTCCTTCAACTGGGGCCAACGTCCTGACTTTC
>TRBJ2-1|TRBD1|TRBV18|NA|14
CASFGQGSYNEQFF
TGTGCCAGCTTTGGACAGGGGTCTTACAATGAGCAGTTCTTC
>TRBJ2-7|TRBD1|TRBV4-1|NA|14
CASSHNRGDYEQYF
TGCGCCAGCAGCCATAACAGGGGAGACTACGAGCAGTACTTC
>TRBJ1-1|NA|TRBV18|NA|12
CASSPETSGAFF
TGTGCCAGCTCACCCGAGACATCGGGGGCTTTCTTT
>TRBJ1-4|NA|TRBV2|once|15
CASSVSQQPNEKLFF
TGTGCCAGCAGTGTATCACAGCAACCTAATGAAAAACTGTTTTTT
>TRBJ2-3|TRBD1|TRBV29-1|NA|14
CSVDAGTVGGTQYF
TGCAGCGTTGACGCCGGGACAGTAGGAGGTACGCAGTATTTT
>TRBJ2-2|NA|TRBV27|NA|16
CASSLGGALNTGELFF
TGTGCCAGCAGTTTAGGGGGGGCCCTGAACACCGGGGAGCTGTTTTTT
>TRBJ1-1|NA|TRBV15|NA|13
CATSPQTNTEAFF
TGTGCCACCAGCCCACAAACAAACACTGAAGCTTTCTTT
>TRBJ1-2|NA|TRBV4-2|NA|15
CASSQDRGFGHGYTF
TGTGCCAGCAGCCAAGACAGGGGATTTGGTCATGGCTACACCTTC
>TRBJ1-1|TRBD1|TRBV19|NA|15
CASSRRAGGDPEAFF
TGTGCCAGTAGCCGTCGTGCAGGGGGCGACCCTGAAGCTTTCTTT
>TRBJ1-6|TRBD1|TRBV30|few|15
CAWSVPGQRNSPLHF
TGTGCCTGGAGTGTTCCGGGACAGAGGAATTCACCCCTCCACTTT
>TRBJ2-3|TRBD1|TRBV5-1|few|16
CASSGTALNPTDTQYF
TGCGCCAGCAGCGGGACAGCCCTGAATCCCACAGATACGCAGTATTTT
>TRBJ1-6|TRBD1|TRBV30|NA|14
CAWRVGTDNSPLHF
TGTGCCTGGAGGGTAGGGACAGATAATTCACCCCTCCACTTT
>TRBJ2-1|TRBD2|TRBV5-6|NA|16
CASSLAGAGGLDEQFF
TGTGCCAGCAGCTTGGCCGGAGCGGGGGGGCTTGATGAGCAGTTCTTC
>TRBJ1-1|NA|TRBV27|NA|16
CASSFSFGEIATEAFF
TGTGCCAGCAGTTTTTCCTTCGGGGAAATCGCCACTGAAGCTTTCTTT
>TRBJ2-2|TRBD1|TRBV7-3|NA|13
CASSYDRGGKLFF
TGTGCCAGCAGCTATGACAGGGGCGGGAAGCTGTTTTTT